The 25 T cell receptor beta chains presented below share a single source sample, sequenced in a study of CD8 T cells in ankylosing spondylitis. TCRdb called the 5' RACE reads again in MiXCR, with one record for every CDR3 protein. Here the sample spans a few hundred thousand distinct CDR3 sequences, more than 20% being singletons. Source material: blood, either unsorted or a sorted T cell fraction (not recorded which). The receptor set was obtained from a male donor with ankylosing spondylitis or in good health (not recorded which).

The CDR3 spells CASSSLTEQFF. In nucleotides, the CDR3 is TGTGCCAGCAGCTCTTTAACAGAGCAGTTCTTC. The chain has TRBV7-2 and TRBJ2-1, with D hard to call. Trimming removed 4 bases at V and 10 bases at J, with 8 bases between. Germline V CDR1 and CDR2: SGHTA, FQGNSA. The CDR3 spans 11 residues.

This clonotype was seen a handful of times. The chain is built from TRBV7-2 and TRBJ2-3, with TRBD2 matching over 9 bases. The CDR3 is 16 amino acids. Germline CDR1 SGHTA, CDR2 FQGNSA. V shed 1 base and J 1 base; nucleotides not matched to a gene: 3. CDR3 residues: CASSLVAGGGTDTQYF. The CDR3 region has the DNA TGTGCCAGCAGCTTAGTGGCGGGGGGGGGCACAGATACGCAGTATTTT.

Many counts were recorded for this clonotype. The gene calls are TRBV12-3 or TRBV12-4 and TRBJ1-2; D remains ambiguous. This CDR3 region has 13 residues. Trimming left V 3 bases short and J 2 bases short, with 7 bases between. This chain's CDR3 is CASSFMRNYGYTF. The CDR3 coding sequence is TGTGCCAGCAGTTTTATGAGAAACTATGGCTACACCTTC.

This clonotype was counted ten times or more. Written as DNA, the CDR3 is TGTGCCATCAGTGAGTCGAACAGCCTACAAGAGACCCAGTACTTC. Its protein product is CAISESNSLQETQYF. The J gene is TRBJ2-5, the V gene TRBV10-3; unclear D gene. The CDR3 has 15 residues. V lost 0 bases and J 2 bases, leaving 10 bases between the germline ends. CDR1 is ENHRY and CDR2 is SYGVKD in the germline V gene.

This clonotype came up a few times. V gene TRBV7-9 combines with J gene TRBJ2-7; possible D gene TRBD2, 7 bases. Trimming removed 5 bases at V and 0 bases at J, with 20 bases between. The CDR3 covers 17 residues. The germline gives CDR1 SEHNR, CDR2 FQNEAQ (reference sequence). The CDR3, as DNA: TGTGCCAGCAGCCCCCCCGTTTGGGCGGGGGCCTCCTACGAGCAGTACTTC. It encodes CASSPPVWAGASYEQYF.

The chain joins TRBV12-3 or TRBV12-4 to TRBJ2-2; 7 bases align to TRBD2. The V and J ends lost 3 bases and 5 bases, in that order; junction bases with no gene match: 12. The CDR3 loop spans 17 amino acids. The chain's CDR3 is CASSLGVGGTWTGELFF. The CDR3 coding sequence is TGTGCCAGCAGTTTGGGGGTCGGGGGGACGTGGACCGGGGAGCTGTTTTTT.

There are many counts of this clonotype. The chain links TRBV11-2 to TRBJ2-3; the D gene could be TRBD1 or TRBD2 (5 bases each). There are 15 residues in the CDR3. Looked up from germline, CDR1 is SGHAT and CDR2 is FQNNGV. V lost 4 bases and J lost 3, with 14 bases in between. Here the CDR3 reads CASSSEGRVTDTQYF. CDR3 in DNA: TGTGCCAGCAGCTCCGAGGGACGGGTAACAGATACGCAGTATTTT.

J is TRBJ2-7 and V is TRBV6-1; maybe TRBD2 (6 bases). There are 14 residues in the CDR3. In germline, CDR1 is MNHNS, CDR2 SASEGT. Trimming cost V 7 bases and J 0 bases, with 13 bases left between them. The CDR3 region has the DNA TGTGCCAGCAAAAATATGGGGGGCTCCTACGAGCAGTACTTC. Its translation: CASKNMGGSYEQYF.

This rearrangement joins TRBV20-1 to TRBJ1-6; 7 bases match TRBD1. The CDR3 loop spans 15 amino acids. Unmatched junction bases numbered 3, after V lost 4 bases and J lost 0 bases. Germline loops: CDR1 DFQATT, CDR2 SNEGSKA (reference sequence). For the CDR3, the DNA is TGCAGTGCTAAGGGGGCCGGCTCCTATAATTCACCCCTCCACTTT. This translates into CSAKGAGSYNSPLHF.

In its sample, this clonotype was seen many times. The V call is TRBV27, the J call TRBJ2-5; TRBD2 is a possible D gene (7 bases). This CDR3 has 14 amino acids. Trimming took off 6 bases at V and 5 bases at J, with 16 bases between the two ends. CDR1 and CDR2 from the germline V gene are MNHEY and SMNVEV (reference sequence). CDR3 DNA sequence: TGTGCCAGCAGGAGAAGGGGGGGCGGGGAGACCCAGTACTTC. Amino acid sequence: CASRRRGGGETQYF.

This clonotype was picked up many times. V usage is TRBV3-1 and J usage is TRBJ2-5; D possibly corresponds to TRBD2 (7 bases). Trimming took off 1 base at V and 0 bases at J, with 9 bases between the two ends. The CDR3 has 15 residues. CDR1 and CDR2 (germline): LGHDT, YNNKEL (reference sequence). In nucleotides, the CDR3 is TGTGCCAGCAGCCAAGGGGGGGGCTACCAAGAGACCCAGTACTTC. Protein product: CASSQGGGYQETQYF.

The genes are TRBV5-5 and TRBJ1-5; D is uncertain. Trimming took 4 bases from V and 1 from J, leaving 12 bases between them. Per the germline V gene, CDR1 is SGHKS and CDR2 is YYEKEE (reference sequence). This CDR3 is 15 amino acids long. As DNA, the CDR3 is TGTGCCAGCAGCCGCCTGGTAGGCAGCAATCAGCCCCAGCATTTT. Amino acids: CASSRLVGSNQPQHF.

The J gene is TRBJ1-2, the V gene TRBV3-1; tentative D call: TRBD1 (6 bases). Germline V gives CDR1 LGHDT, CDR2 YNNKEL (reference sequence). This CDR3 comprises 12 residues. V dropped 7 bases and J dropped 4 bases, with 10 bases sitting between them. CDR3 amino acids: CASTQGTYGYTF. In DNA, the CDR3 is TGTGCCAGCACCCAGGGGACCTATGGCTACACCTTC.

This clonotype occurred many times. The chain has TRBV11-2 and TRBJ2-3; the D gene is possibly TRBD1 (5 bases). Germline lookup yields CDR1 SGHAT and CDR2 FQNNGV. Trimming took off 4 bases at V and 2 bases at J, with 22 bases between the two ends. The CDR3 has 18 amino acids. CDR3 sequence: CASSSPSGSKGSTDTQYF. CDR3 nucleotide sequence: TGTGCCAGCAGCTCCCCGAGTGGCTCCAAGGGGTCCACAGATACGCAGTATTTT.

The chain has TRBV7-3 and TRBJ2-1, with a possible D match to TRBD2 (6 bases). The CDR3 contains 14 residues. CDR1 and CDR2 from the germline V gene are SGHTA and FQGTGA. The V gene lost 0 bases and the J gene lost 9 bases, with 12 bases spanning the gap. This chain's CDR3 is CASSLTGTSREQFF. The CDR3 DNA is TGTGCCAGCAGCTTAACAGGCACTAGCCGTGAGCAGTTCTTC.

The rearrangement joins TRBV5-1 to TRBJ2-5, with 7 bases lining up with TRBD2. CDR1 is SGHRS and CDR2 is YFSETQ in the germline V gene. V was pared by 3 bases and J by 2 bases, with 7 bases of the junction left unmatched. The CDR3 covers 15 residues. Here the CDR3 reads CASSWGGSVQETQYF. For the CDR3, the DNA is TGCGCCAGCAGCTGGGGGGGGAGCGTTCAAGAGACCCAGTACTTC.

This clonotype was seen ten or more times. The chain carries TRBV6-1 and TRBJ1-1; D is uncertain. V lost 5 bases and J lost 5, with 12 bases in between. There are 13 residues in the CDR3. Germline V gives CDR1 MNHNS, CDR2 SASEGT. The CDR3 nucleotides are TGTGCCAGCAGTATCCTGCCAGAGACTGAAGCTTTCTTT. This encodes CASSILPETEAFF.

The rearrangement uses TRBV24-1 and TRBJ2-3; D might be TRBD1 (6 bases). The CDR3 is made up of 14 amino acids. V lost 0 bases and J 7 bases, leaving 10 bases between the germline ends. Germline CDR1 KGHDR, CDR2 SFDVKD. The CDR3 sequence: CATSDLQGRHTQYF. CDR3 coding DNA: TGTGCCACCAGTGATTTGCAGGGGCGGCATACGCAGTATTTT.

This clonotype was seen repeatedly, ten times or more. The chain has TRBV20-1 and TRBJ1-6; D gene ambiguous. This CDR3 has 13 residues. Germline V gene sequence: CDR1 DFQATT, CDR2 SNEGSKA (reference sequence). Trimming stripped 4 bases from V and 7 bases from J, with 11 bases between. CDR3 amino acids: CSAKGGKNSPLHF. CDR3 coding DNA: TGCAGTGCTAAAGGCGGAAAAAATTCACCCCTCCACTTT.

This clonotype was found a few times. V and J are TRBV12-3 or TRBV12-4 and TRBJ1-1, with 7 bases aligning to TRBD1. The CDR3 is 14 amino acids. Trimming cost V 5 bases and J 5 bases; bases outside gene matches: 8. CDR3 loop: CASSGTGVGTEAFF. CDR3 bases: TGTGCCAGCAGTGGTACAGGGGTAGGGACTGAAGCTTTCTTT.

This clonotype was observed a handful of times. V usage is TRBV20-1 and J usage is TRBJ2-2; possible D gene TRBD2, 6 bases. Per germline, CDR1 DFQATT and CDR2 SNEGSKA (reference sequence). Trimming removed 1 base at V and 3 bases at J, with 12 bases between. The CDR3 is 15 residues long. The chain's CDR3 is CSARVGGSHTGELFF. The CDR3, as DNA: TGCAGTGCTAGAGTTGGAGGGTCCCACACCGGGGAGCTGTTTTTT.

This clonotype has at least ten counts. In nucleotides, the CDR3 is TGTGCCAGCAGCCCGAGCGGGGGGGCATCGACGCAGTATTTT. Translation: CASSPSGGASTQYF. The rearrangement links TRBV12-3 or TRBV12-4 to TRBJ2-3; 10 nucleotides match TRBD2. The CDR3 spans 14 residues. After removal of 6 bases from V and 9 bases from J, the junction contained 9 bases not matched to a gene.

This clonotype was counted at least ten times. The CDR3 DNA reads TGTGCCAGCAGCGCCAGGGAGGTAGGCACAGATACGCAGTATTTT. It yields the protein CASSAREVGTDTQYF. The V call is TRBV9, the J call TRBJ2-3; the D gene is possibly TRBD2 (6 bases). V lost 3 bases and J lost 1, with 12 bases in between. The CDR3 consists of 15 residues. Germline assignment: CDR1 SGDLS and CDR2 YYNGEE. Together with reference TRBV9 and TRBJ2-3, the CDR3 gives the full variable domain: DSGVTQTPKHLITATGQRVTLRCSPRSGDLSVYWYQQSLDQGLQFLIQYYNGEERAKGNILERFSAQQFPDLHSELNLSSLELGDSALYFCASSAREVGTDTQYFGPGTRLTVL.

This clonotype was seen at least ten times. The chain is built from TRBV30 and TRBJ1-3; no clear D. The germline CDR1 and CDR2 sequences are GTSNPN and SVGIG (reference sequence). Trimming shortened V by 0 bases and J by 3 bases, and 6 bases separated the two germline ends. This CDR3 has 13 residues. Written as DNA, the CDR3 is TGTGCCTGGAGTGTCGGGCTTGGAAACACCATATATTTT. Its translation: CAWSVGLGNTIYF. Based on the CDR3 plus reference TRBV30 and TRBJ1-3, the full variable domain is SQTIHQWPATLVQPVGSPLSLECTVEGTSNPNLYWYRQAAGRGLQLLFYSVGIGQISSEVPQNLSASRPQDRQFILSSKKLLLSDSGFYLCAWSVGLGNTIYFGEGSWLTVV.

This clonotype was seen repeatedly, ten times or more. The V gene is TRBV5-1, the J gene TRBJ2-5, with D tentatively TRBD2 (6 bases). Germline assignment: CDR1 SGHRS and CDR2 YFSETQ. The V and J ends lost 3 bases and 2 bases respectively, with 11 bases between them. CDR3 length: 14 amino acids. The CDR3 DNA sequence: TGCGCCAGCAGCTCGGGACTCACACAAGAGACCCAGTACTTC. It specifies CASSSGLTQETQYF.